This TCR beta chain was obtained from a study of blood T cell repertoires in COVID-19. On the study more broadly: In each case, the material was cDNA or gDNA derived from T cells, B-cell-depleted T cells, or PBMCs.

Followed over time, Seattle patients had been enrolled while infection was active. In the original analysis: Reference gene primers were amplified, and this amplification served to estimate nucleated cell counts. Method: immunoSEQ multiplex PCR; TCRdb's copy keeps in-frame clones and lacks some. The V and J calls and the clone size are those of that table, but D and trimming were determined from the DNA. This table holds some 180,000 clones, roughly four fifths found once. The germline V gene has CDR1 SGDLS and CDR2 YYNGEE. This CDR3 has 17 residues. Between the trimmed V and J ends, which lost 0 bases and 0 bases, there was a span of 13 bases.

This receptor was taken from a woman of 80 years or more with COVID-19, enrolled during active disease. J is TRBJ1-3 and V is TRBV9; no clear D. Sample: peripheral blood. DNA of the CDR3: TGTGCCAGCAGCGTAGCTGGCCAGTCTTTCTCTGGAAACACCATATATTTT. It encodes CASSVAGQSFSGNTIYF.